The 24 T cell receptor beta chains reported below all come from one sample, sequenced in a study of T cell responses to AZD1222 COVID-19 vaccine. Measured with immunoSEQ multiplex PCR; TCRdb has only the in-frame clones, and not every one. Of around 180,000 clones in the sample, over 80% were seen once. The sample here was peripheral blood, taken on day 0 of AZD1222 vaccination. Receptors originate from an adult in good health.

The chain joins TRBV14 to TRBJ2-2; D possibly corresponds to TRBD1 (5 bases). V lost 1 base to trimming and J lost 8 bases, with 11 bases between them. The CDR3 is 14 amino acids. Looked up from germline, CDR1 is SGHDN and CDR2 is FVKESK. The CDR3 loop reads CASSQVLRTGELFF. For the CDR3, the DNA is TGTGCCAGCAGCCAAGTGTTGCGGACAGGGGAGCTGTTTTTT.

The genes are TRBV4-1 and TRBJ1-5; a weak D match, TRBD1 (6 bases). V was pared by 3 bases and J by 7 bases, with 19 bases between. Per germline, CDR1 MGHRA and CDR2 YSYEKL. The CDR3 is made up of 16 amino acids. CDR3 amino acids: CASSQFTAGEGQPQHF. DNA of the CDR3: TGCGCCAGCAGCCAGTTTACTGCAGGGGAGGGACAGCCCCAGCATTTT.

The V gene is TRBV3-1 (or the pseudogene TRBV3-2), the J gene TRBJ1-3, with D possibly TRBD1 on 5 matching bases. The CDR3 runs to 16 residues. With 4 bases removed from V and 0 bases from J, the gap between germline ends came to 13 bases. The germline V gene encodes CDR1 LGHDT and CDR2 YNNKEL (reference sequence). The CDR3 nucleotides are TGTGCCAGCAGCCGCATTCGGGACCACTCTGGAAACACCATATATTTT. This encodes CASSRIRDHSGNTIYF.

The rearrangement links TRBV5-6 to TRBJ2-7; no definite D call. CDR1 is SGHDT, CDR2 YYEEEE, per germline. The CDR3 contains 15 residues. Trimming stripped 1 base from V and 5 bases from J, with 16 bases between. The CDR3 region is CASSLNCLRAHEQYF. For the CDR3, the DNA is TGTGCCAGCAGCTTGAATTGTCTCCGGGCCCACGAGCAGTACTTC. Using reference TRBV5-6 and TRBJ2-7 for the parts outside the CDR3, the full variable domain is DAGVTQSPTHLIKTRGQQVTLRCSPKSGHDTVSWYQQALGQGPQFIFQYYEEEERQRGNFPDRFSGHQFPNYSSELNVNALLLGDSALYLCASSLNCLRAHEQYFGPGTRLTVT.

The rearrangement links TRBV9 to TRBJ2-7; maybe TRBD2 (5 bases). The V end was cut by 1 base, the J end by 4 bases, with 18 bases between. This CDR3 is built from 16 residues. Germline V gene data show CDR1 as SGDLS and CDR2 as YYNGEE. The CDR3 sequence: CASSVSPTGFEYEQYF. Here the CDR3 DNA reads TGTGCCAGCAGCGTATCCCCGACGGGGTTCGAGTACGAGCAGTACTTC.

The chain recombines TRBV21-1 with TRBJ2-7; the table's TRBD2 call for D was not verified on the DNA. TRBV21-1 has pseudogene status. The CDR3 is made up of 16 amino acids. The CDR3 nucleotides read TGTGCCAGCAGCCACAAAGGCACGGGAGGGGCCTACGAGCAGTACTTC. This encodes CASSHKGTGGAYEQYF.

V usage is TRBV12-3 or TRBV12-4 and J usage is TRBJ2-7; D is possibly TRBD1 or TRBD2 (5 bases each). The ends were cut back, 3 bases at V and 6 bases at J, with 12 bases in the middle. This CDR3 has 13 amino acids. CDR3 residues: CASSLAARGEQYF. The CDR3 DNA sequence: TGTGCCAGCAGTTTGGCGGCGAGGGGCGAGCAGTACTTC.

The CDR3 reads CASRDRGHEQYF. The CDR3 bases are TGTGCCAGCAGGGACAGGGGACACGAGCAGTACTTC. The chain recombines TRBV2 with TRBJ2-7; 9 bases match TRBD1. CDR3 length: 12 amino acids. Trimming at V came to 6 bases and at J to 5 bases, leaving 2 bases not matched to a gene. Germline V gives CDR1 SNHLY, CDR2 FYNNEI.

V gene TRBV7-9 combines with J gene TRBJ2-1; 7 bases line up with TRBD2. V was pared by 2 bases and J by 4 bases, with 11 bases of the junction left unmatched. The CDR3 sequence is 17 residues long. The germline V gene encodes CDR1 SEHNR and CDR2 FQNEAQ (reference sequence). The chain's CDR3 is CASSLKGSGMSYNEQFF. CDR3 DNA sequence: TGTGCCAGCAGCTTAAAAGGAAGCGGGATGTCTTACAATGAGCAGTTCTTC.

This sequence joins TRBV4-1 and TRBJ1-6, with TRBD1 as a possible D gene (5 bases). Trimming stripped 5 bases from V and 4 bases from J, with 12 bases between. CDR1 is MGHRA, CDR2 YSYEKL, per germline. CDR3 length equals 15 residues. In DNA, the CDR3 is TGCGCCAGCAGCGGGGGTGGTATTTATAATTCACCCCTCCACTTT. It specifies CASSGGGIYNSPLHF.

The chain has TRBV5-6 and TRBJ1-5; the D gene is possibly TRBD1 (6 bases). The CDR3 is 15 residues long. The V and J ends lost 1 base and 5 bases respectively, with 13 bases between them. Germline V gene lookup returns CDR1 SGHDT and CDR2 YYEEEE. CDR3 sequence reads: CASSLRGRYDQPQHF. For the CDR3, the DNA is TGTGCCAGCAGCTTGAGGGGGAGGTATGATCAGCCCCAGCATTTT.

The rearrangement joins TRBV18 to TRBJ1-4; 7 bases match TRBD1. The CDR3 length is 15 residues. The V segment lost 2 bases and the J segment 5 bases; nucleotides outside the gene matches: 5. From germline, CDR1 is KGHSH and CDR2 LQKENI. CDR3 residues: CASSPSTGANEKLFF. CDR3 in DNA: TGTGCCAGCTCACCATCTACAGGGGCCAATGAAAAACTGTTTTTT.

The rearrangement uses TRBV11-2 and TRBJ1-4, with D uncertain. This CDR3 has 14 amino acids. Germline V gives CDR1 SGHAT, CDR2 FQNNGV. V lost 4 bases and J lost 7, with 13 bases in between. CDR3 in amino acids: CASSSRIRGEKLFF. The DNA of the CDR3 is TGTGCCAGCAGCTCTCGAATTCGGGGTGAAAAACTGTTTTTT.

The V call is TRBV13, the J call TRBJ1-5; D might be TRBD1 (5 bases). Trimming took 5 bases from V and 6 from J, leaving 8 bases between them. CDR3 length equals 12 residues. Per the germline V gene, CDR1 is PRHDT and CDR2 is FYEKMQ (reference sequence). The CDR3: CASSLRGQPQHF. The CDR3, as DNA: TGTGCCAGCAGCCTAAGGGGTCAGCCCCAGCATTTT.

DNA of the CDR3: TGTGCCGCGCAGGAACACACTGAAGCTTTCTTT. Amino acids: CAAQEHTEAFF. This chain uses TRBV6-6 with TRBJ1-1; D gene ambiguous. Trimming left V 11 bases short and J 3 bases short, with 10 bases between. The germline CDR1 and CDR2 sequences are MNHNY and SVGAGI (reference sequence). CDR3 length equals 11 residues.

The J gene is TRBJ1-5, the V gene TRBV28; tentatively, D is TRBD1 (5 bases). This CDR3 is 13 amino acids long. Trimming removed 6 bases from V and 2 bases from J, with 8 bases in between. Per the germline V gene, CDR1 is MDHEN and CDR2 is SYDVKM. The CDR3 DNA reads as TGTGCCAGCAGCCGGGGGGGCAATCAGCCCCAGCATTTT. It is translated as CASSRGGNQPQHF.

This chain uses TRBV18 with TRBJ2-1; D is possibly TRBD1 or TRBD2 (6 bases each). The germline gives CDR1 KGHSH, CDR2 LQKENI. The V gene lost 0 bases and the J gene lost 0 bases, with 12 bases spanning the gap. This CDR3 comprises 17 residues. The CDR3 nucleotides read TGTGCCAGCTCACCACCGGTGGGGGGCGACTCCTACAATGAGCAGTTCTTC. As protein: CASSPPVGGDSYNEQFF.

In its sample, this clone was seen once. The gene calls are TRBV11-1 and TRBJ1-5; D call uncertain. Trimming took off 3 bases at V and 4 bases at J, with 4 bases between the two ends. The CDR3 is 12 amino acids. From germline, CDR1 is SGHAT and CDR2 FQDESV (reference sequence). The CDR3 nucleotides are TGTGCCAGCAGCTTCCCAAATCAGCCCCAGCATTTT. Translated: CASSFPNQPQHF.

This clone was detected once. The chain combines TRBV19 with TRBJ2-3, with D unresolved. Germline V gives CDR1 LNHDA, CDR2 SQIVND (reference sequence). The CDR3 totals 16 residues. V lost 5 bases and J lost 4, with 19 bases in between. The CDR3 protein is CASSPDVGGGSDTQYF. The CDR3 region has the DNA TGTGCCAGTAGTCCTGACGTGGGTGGTGGCTCAGATACGCAGTATTTT.

The chain recombines TRBV12-3 or TRBV12-4 with TRBJ1-4, with TRBD1 identical over 8 bases. J lost 10 bases, V lost 5 bases, and 6 bases had no gene match. The CDR3 spans 13 residues. The CDR3 loop reads CASSTGTGGKLFF. Written as DNA, the CDR3 is TGTGCCAGCAGTACCGGGACAGGAGGAAAACTGTTTTTT.

The J gene is TRBJ2-2, the V gene TRBV18; D is perhaps TRBD1 (6 bases). The CDR3 is made up of 17 amino acids. V lost 1 base and J lost 0, with 12 bases in between. Germline-derived CDR1 and CDR2 are KGHSH and LQKENI. CDR3 DNA: TGTGCCAGCTCACCACTCCGGACAGCCACGAACACCGGGGAGCTGTTTTTT. Translation gives CASSPLRTATNTGELFF.

This sequence joins TRBV11-2 and TRBJ1-2, with TRBD1 as a possible D gene (5 bases). This CDR3 spans 16 amino acids. From germline, CDR1 is SGHAT and CDR2 FQNNGV. Trimming pared 0 bases from V and 6 bases from J, leaving 17 bases between. The CDR3 DNA sequence: TGTGCCAGCAGCTTAGAGTGGAGCCAGGGCACGGATGGCTACACCTTC. It encodes CASSLEWSQGTDGYTF.

The chain carries TRBV9 and TRBJ1-5; tentative D call: TRBD1 (5 bases). V was shortened by 0 bases and J by 10 bases, with 11 bases between the two germline ends. CDR3 length: 13 residues. The germline CDR1 and CDR2 sequences are SGDLS and YYNGEE. The CDR3 reads CASSVAPGEPQHF. The CDR3 nucleotides read TGTGCCAGCAGCGTAGCTCCGGGGGAACCCCAGCATTTT.

The chain joins TRBV5-6 to TRBJ1-2; D not resolved. The CDR3 is 14 amino acids. From germline, CDR1 is SGHDT and CDR2 YYEEEE. V shed 0 bases and J shed 0 bases, with 6 bases lying between them. DNA of the CDR3: TGTGCCAGCAGCTTGGTGTTTCCTAACTATGGCTACACCTTC. Its translation: CASSLVFPNYGYTF.